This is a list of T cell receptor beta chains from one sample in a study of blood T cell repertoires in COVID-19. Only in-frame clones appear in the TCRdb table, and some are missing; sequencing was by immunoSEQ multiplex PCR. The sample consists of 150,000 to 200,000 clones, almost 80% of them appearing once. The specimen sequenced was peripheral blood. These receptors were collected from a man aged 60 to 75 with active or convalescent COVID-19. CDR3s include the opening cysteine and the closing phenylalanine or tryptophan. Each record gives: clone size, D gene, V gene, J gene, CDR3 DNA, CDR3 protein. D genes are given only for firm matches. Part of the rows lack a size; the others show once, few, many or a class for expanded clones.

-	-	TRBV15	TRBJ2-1	TGTGCCACCAGCAGAGATACGGGAGCCACCTACAATGAGCAGTTCTTC	CATSRDTGATYNEQFF
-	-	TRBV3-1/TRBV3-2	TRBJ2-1	TGTGCCTGCGATAGGGGTTCTTTCTACAATGAGCAGTTCTTC	CACDRGSFYNEQFF
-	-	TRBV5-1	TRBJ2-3	TGCGCCAGCAGAGAGGGCTCGGATACGCAGTATTTT	CASREGSDTQYF
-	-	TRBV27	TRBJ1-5	TGTGCCAGCAGTTTTGATCGGGGGTATCAGCCCCAGCATTTT	CASSFDRGYQPQHF
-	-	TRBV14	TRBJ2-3	TGTGCCAGCAGCCGAACAGGGACAGATACGCAGTATTTT	CASSRTGTDTQYF
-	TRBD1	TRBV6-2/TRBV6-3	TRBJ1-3	TGTGCCAGCAGTCCCCGGACAGGGGGAGATGGAAACACCATATATTTT	CASSPRTGGDGNTIYF
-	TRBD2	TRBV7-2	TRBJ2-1	TGTGCCAGCAGCTACAGGACTAGCGGGAGTTTAAGAAATGAGCAGTTCTTC	CASSYRTSGSLRNEQFF
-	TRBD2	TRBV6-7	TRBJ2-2	TGTGCCAGCAGTTACTCTCGGGGGAGGGCCGATACCAACACCGGGGAGCTGTTTTTT	CASSYSRGRADTNTGELFF
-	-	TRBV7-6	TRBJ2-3	TGTGCCAGCAGCTTACAGGAGGGAGCAACAGATACGCAGTATTTT	CASSLQEGATDTQYF
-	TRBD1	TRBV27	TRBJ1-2	TGTGCCAGCAGTCCGGGACAGGGGATCACGGGCTATGGCTACACCTTC	CASSPGQGITGYGYTF
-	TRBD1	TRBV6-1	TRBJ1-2	TGTGCCAGCAGTGAAGGGGGACAGGGTTTTTATGGCTACACCTTC	CASSEGGQGFYGYTF
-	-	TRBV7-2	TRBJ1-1	TGTGCCAGCAGCTTAGGCCGAGGGAACACTGAAGCTTTCTTT	CASSLGRGNTEAFF
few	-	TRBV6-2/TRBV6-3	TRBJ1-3	TGTGCCAGCAGTTACTCGAGGCGTGGCAGCTCTGGAAACACCATATATTTT	CASSYSRRGSSGNTIYF
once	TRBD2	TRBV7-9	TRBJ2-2	TGTGCCAGCAGCAATCTTCTAGCGGCCCGCGGGGTCGGGGAGCTGTTTTTT	CASSNLLAARGVGELFF
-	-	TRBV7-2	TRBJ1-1	TGTGCCAGCAGCTTAGGACAGACAACTGAAGCTTTCTTT	CASSLGQTTEAFF
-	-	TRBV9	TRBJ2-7	TGTGCCAGCAGCGTTGACCCACGAGGGGGAGAGGCGCAGTACTTC	CASSVDPRGGEAQYF
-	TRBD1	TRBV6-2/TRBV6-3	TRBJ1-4	TGTGCCAGCAGTTACTCGCCGGACAGGCAGAGTGAAAAACTGTTTTTT	CASSYSPDRQSEKLFF
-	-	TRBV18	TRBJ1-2	TGTGCCAGCTCTCTAGGACAGTACTATGGCTACACCTTC	CASSLGQYYGYTF
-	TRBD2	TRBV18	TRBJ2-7	TGTGCCAGCTCACCACGCCCGACAGCCGGAGCGGGAGGGCCGGGAGAGCAGTACTTC	CASSPRPTAGAGGPGEQYF
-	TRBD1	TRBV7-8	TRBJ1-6	TGTGCCAGCAGCTCGAGACTGATGGGCCAGGGGGTAAAATCACCCCTCCACTTT	CASSSRLMGQGVKSPLHF
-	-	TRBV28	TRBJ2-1	TGTGCCAGCAGTTTAGGGCAGGATTTTTACAATGAGCAGTTCTTC	CASSLGQDFYNEQFF
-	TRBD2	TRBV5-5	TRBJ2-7	TGTGCCAGCAGCTTGGTCGGTTTAGCGGGAAGCTACGAGCAGTACTTC	CASSLVGLAGSYEQYF
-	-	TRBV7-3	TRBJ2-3	TGTGCCAGCAGCTTAATGGGCGGGAGCACAGATACGCAGTATTTT	CASSLMGGSTDTQYF
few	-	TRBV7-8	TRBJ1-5	TGTGCCAGCAGCCGAAGCGGGGCGCGCGGTCAGCCCCAGCATTTT	CASSRSGARGQPQHF
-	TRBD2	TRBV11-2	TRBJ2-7	TGTGCCAGCAGCTCGGGACTAGCGGGAAGCTACGAGCAGTACTTC	CASSSGLAGSYEQYF
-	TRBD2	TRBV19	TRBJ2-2	TGTGCCAGTAGTAGCGGGAGAGGTACCGGGGAGCTGTTTTTT	CASSSGRGTGELFF
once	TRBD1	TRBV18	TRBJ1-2	TGTGCCAGCTCACCACCGGGACAGGGCGTCTCGGTAGTCTACACCTTC	CASSPPGQGVSVVYTF
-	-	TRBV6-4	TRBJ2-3	TGTGCCAGCAGTGACTCGGGCGGGGCGGCAGATACGCAGTATTTT	CASSDSGGAADTQYF
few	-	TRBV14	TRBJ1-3	TGTGCCAGCAGCCAGCTGGGTCAAAGGGGTGGAAACACCATATATTTT	CASSQLGQRGGNTIYF
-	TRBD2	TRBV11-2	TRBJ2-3	TGTGCCAGCAGCTTTCCCGGACTAGCGGGAGCTTCCCGCACAGATACGCAGTATTTT	CASSFPGLAGASRTDTQYF
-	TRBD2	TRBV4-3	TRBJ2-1	TGCGCCAGCAGCCAAGCGGGGGGGAGCGGGAGCTTCAATGAGCAGTTCTTC	CASSQAGGSGSFNEQFF
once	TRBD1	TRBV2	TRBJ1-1	TGTGCCAGCAGTGAAGAGTACAGGGGCACTGAAGCTTTCTTT	CASSEEYRGTEAFF
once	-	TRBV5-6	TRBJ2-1	TGTGCCAGCACCTCCTTCGGGAGTAAGGATGAGCAGTTCTTC	CASTSFGSKDEQFF
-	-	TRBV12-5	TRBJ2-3	TGTGCTAGTGGTTTGGTAGGATTGGCGGGGAGCACAGATACGCAGTATTTT	CASGLVGLAGSTDTQYF
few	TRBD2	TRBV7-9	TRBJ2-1	TGTGCCAGCAGCTTATTGATTAGCGGGGGGCCTTACAATGAGCAGTTCTTC	CASSLLISGGPYNEQFF
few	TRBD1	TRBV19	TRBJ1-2	TGTGCCAGTAGTAAGGCAGGGGGCCCCGGCGGCTACACCTTC	CASSKAGGPGGYTF
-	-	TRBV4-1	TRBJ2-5	TGCGCCAGCAGCCAAGATCTAGAGACCCAGTACTTC	CASSQDLETQYF
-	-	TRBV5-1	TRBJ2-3	TGCGCCAGCAGCCCCGGACACGCCACTACAGATACGCAGTATTTT	CASSPGHATTDTQYF
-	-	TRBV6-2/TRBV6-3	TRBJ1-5	TGTGCCAGCAGTTCGACAGTTTGGAGCAATCAGCCCCAGCATTTT	CASSSTVWSNQPQHF
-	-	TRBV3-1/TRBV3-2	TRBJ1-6	TGTGCCAGCAGCCAAGGACATTTTAATTCACCCCTCCACTTT	CASSQGHFNSPLHF
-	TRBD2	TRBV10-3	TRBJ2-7	TGTGCCATCACCAAGACTAGCGGGAGGGCCTCCTACGAGCAGTACTTC	CAITKTSGRASYEQYF
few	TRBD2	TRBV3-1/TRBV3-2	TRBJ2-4	TGTGCCAGCAGCCAAACTAGCGGTTTTTTCCTGGGAGCCAAAAACATTCAGTACTTC	CASSQTSGFFLGAKNIQYF
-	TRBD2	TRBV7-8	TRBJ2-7	TGTGCCAGCAGCTTCCTCGGGGGACTAGCGGGAGCAAACTACGAGCAGTACTTC	CASSFLGGLAGANYEQYF
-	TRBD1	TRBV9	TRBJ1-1	TGTGCCAGCAGCGTGCGGGGGACAGGGAGTGAAGCTTTCTTT	CASSVRGTGSEAFF
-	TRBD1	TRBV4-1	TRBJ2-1	TGCGCCAGCAGCCAAGAAGGGACAGGTAGAGAGCAGTTCTTC	CASSQEGTGREQFF
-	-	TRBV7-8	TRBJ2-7	TGTGCCAGCAGCATAACACCGGGACTCCAGTACTTC	CASSITPGLQYF
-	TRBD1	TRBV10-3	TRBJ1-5	TGTGCCATCGGGACAGGGGCTTCAAAAAGGCCCCAGCATTTT	CAIGTGASKRPQHF
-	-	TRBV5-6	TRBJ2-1	TGTGCCAGCAGCTTGCTCGGGAGTGAGCAGTTCTTC	CASSLLGSEQFF
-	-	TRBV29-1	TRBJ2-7	TGCAGCGTCACTTCGGGGGAGCAGTACTTC	CSVTSGEQYF
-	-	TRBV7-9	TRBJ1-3	TGTGCCAGCGCCCAGGAGGGCCTCCTGGGGGGAAACACCATATATTTT	CASAQEGLLGGNTIYF
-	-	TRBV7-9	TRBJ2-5	TGTGCCAGCAGCTTATGGACAGATGCAGAGACCCAGTACTTC	CASSLWTDAETQYF
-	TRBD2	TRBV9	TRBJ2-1	TGTGCCAGCAGCTTGAAGGGGACTAGCGGGAATAGTTTCGATGAGCAGTTCTTC	CASSLKGTSGNSFDEQFF
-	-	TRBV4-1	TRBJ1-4	TGCGCCAGCAGCCAAGAGGGGGGTTCATTTAGTGAAAAACTGTTTTTT	CASSQEGGSFSEKLFF
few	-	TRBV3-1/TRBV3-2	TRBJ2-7	TGTGCCAGCAGCCCGGGTGCCGGGGAGCAGTACTTC	CASSPGAGEQYF
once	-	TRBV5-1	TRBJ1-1	TGCGCCAGCAGCTTGGGGGAGACCACTGAAGCTTTCTTT	CASSLGETTEAFF
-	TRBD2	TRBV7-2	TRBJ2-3	TGTGCCAGCAGCTTGCTAGCGGGAGGGCCAGGAGATACGCAGTATTTT	CASSLLAGGPGDTQYF